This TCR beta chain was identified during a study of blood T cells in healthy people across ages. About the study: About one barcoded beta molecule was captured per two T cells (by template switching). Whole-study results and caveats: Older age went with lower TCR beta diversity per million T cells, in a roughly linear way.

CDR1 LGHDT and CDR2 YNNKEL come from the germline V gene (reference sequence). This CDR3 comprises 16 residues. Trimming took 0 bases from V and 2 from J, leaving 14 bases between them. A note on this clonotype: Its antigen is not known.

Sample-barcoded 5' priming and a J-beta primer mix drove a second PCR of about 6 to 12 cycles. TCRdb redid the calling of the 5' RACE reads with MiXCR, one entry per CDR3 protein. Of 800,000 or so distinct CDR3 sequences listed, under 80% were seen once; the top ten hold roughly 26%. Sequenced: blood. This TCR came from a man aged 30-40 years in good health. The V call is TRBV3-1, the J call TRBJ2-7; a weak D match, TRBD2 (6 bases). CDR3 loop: CASSQEVGRDPYEQYF. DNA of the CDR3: TGTGCCAGCAGCCAAGAAGTTGGGCGGGACCCCTACGAGCAGTACTTC.